This passage covers 21 T cell receptor beta chains from one sample sequenced in a study of response to subunit inactivated influenza vaccine. TCRdb reprocessed the RT-PCR reads via MiXCR and lists one record per CDR3 protein. The sample has fewer than 750,000 distinct CDR3 sequences; 14% are singletons. Sequencing used PBMCs from blood, obtained about 12 days after vaccination. All receptors derive from a man aged 45-60 years who received an inactivated influenza vaccine.

This clonotype appeared many times. J is TRBJ1-5 and V is TRBV20-1; 7 bases agree with TRBD1. Germline V gene sequence: CDR1 DFQATT, CDR2 SNEGSKA (reference sequence). After removal of 5 bases from V and 4 bases from J, the junction contained 2 bases not matched to a gene. CDR3 length: 12 amino acids. The CDR3 coding sequence is TGCAGTGCTTGGGACAGAAATCAGCCCCAGCATTTT. Amino acids: CSAWDRNQPQHF.

V is TRBV30 and J is TRBJ2-7; 12 bases line up with TRBD1. The CDR3 sequence is 18 residues long. V dropped 1 base and J dropped 1; count of bases not matched to a gene: 11. Germline CDR1 reads GTSNPN; CDR2 reads SVGIG (reference sequence). The CDR3 protein is CAWSGVGRDRGLSYEQYF. The CDR3 DNA is TGTGCCTGGAGTGGAGTAGGTCGGGACAGGGGGCTTTCCTACGAGCAGTACTTC.

This clonotype was counted at least ten times. V is TRBV5-1 and J is TRBJ1-4; 7 bases align to TRBD1. Germline V CDR1 and CDR2: SGHRS, YFSETQ. This CDR3 region has 14 residues. Trimming removed 7 bases from V and 8 bases from J; junction bases left unmatched: 11. CDR3 residues: CASRVQGNGEKLFF. CDR3 in DNA: TGCGCCAGCCGGGTACAGGGGAACGGCGAAAAACTGTTTTTT.

The chain has TRBV2 and TRBJ1-5; the match to TRBD1 covers 7 bases. The CDR3 contains 13 residues. Germline assignment: CDR1 SNHLY and CDR2 FYNNEI. With V trimmed by 7 bases and J by 7 bases, 7 bases remained unmatched. The CDR3 loop reads CASTRQGLQPQHF. As DNA, the CDR3 is TGTGCCAGCACGCGACAGGGTTTACAGCCCCAGCATTTT. The complete variable domain, with remaining parts taken from reference TRBV2 and TRBJ1-5, reads EPEVTQTPSHQVTQMGQEVILRCVPISNHLYFYWYRQILGQKVEFLVSFYNNEISEKSEIFDDQFSVERPDGSNFTLKIRSTKLEDSAMYFCASTRQGLQPQHFGDGTRLSIL.

The chain has TRBV7-6 and TRBJ1-5, with D possibly TRBD1 on 5 matching bases. Trimming removed 4 bases from V and 4 bases from J, with 23 bases in between. The CDR3 covers 18 residues. Germline CDR1 SGHVS, CDR2 FNYEAQ. The CDR3 sequence: CASSSDSDPPYFNQPQHF. CDR3 nucleotide sequence: TGTGCCAGCAGCTCCGACAGTGACCCCCCGTACTTTAATCAGCCCCAGCATTTT.

CDR3 nucleotides: TGCGCCAGCAGCTTGGTCTCCGGGGTCTCAGAAAGAGAGACCCAGTACTTC. Its translation is CASSLVSGVSERETQYF. This chain uses TRBV5-1 with TRBJ2-5; D might be TRBD2 (5 bases). The CDR3 loop spans 17 amino acids. CDR1 is SGHRS, CDR2 YFSETQ, per germline. V was trimmed by 0 bases and J by 4 bases, leaving 19 bases between them.

A few counts support this clonotype. The chain uses TRBV28 and TRBJ2-5, with 8 bases fitting TRBD2. Germline values: CDR1 MDHEN, CDR2 SYDVKM. V shed 4 bases, J shed 5 bases, and the junction held 15 bases outside the gene matches. The CDR3 covers 17 residues. The CDR3, as DNA: TGTGCCAGCAGTTCAACCCGGGAGTTAGCGGGGAAGGAGACCCAGTACTTC. Translated, it gives CASSSTRELAGKETQYF. Complete variable domain (other parts from reference TRBV28 and TRBJ2-5): DVKVTQSSRYLVKRTGEKVFLECVQDMDHENMFWYRQDPGLGLRLIYFSYDVKMKEKGDIPEGYSVSREKKERFSLILESASTNQTSMYLCASSSTRELAGKETQYFGPGTRLLVL.

This clonotype has ten or more counts. The chain's CDR3 is CASSLYMPGQGESPLHF. CDR3 sequence (DNA): TGCGCCAGCAGCTTGTATATGCCGGGACAGGGAGAATCACCCCTCCACTTT. The genes are TRBV5-1 and TRBJ1-6; 9 positions match TRBD1. Germline V gene lookup returns CDR1 SGHRS and CDR2 YFSETQ. The CDR3 has 17 amino acids. V gave up 1 base and J gave up 10 bases; unmatched junction bases: 12.

This clonotype was detected a few times. The rearrangement links TRBV20-1 to TRBJ2-2; 7 bases fit TRBD2. Looked up from germline, CDR1 is DFQATT and CDR2 is SNEGSKA (reference sequence). The CDR3 sequence is 15 residues long. With V trimmed by 4 bases and J by 5 bases, 10 bases remained unmatched. CDR3 amino acids: CSATPAGWMTGELFF. CDR3 sequence (DNA): TGCAGTGCTACGCCAGCGGGATGGATGACCGGGGAGCTGTTTTTT.

There are many counts of this clonotype. The chain has TRBV29-1 and TRBJ2-1; 12 bases align to TRBD2. The germline V gene encodes CDR1 SQVTM and CDR2 ANQGSEA. This CDR3 comprises 14 residues. The V gene end was trimmed by 5 bases and the J gene end by 9 bases; junction bases not matched to a gene: 8. For the CDR3, the DNA is TGCAGCGTTTCGACTAGCGGGAGTTTGGGTGAGCAGTTCTTC. Its translation is CSVSTSGSLGEQFF.

This sequence joins TRBV4-3 and TRBJ2-2; possibly TRBD1 or TRBD2 for D (6 bases each). Germline V gene sequence: CDR1 LGHNA, CDR2 YSLEER. The CDR3 consists of 16 residues. V was clipped by 1 base and J by 6 bases, with 15 bases between them. The CDR3 region is CASSQVTGGHPGELFF. CDR3 DNA: TGCGCCAGCAGCCAAGTGACCGGGGGCCACCCCGGGGAGCTGTTTTTT.

The genes are TRBV12-3 or TRBV12-4 and TRBJ2-6; possibly TRBD1 for D (5 bases). Between the trimmed V and J ends, which lost 1 base and 3 bases, there was a span of 7 bases. The CDR3 extends over 15 amino acids. This CDR3 reads CASSLGGFGANVLTF. CDR3 sequence (DNA): TGTGCCAGCAGTTTAGGGGGCTTTGGGGCCAACGTCCTGACTTTC.

This clonotype was seen a handful of times. The V gene is TRBV4-2, the J gene TRBJ2-7; TRBD2 matches 11 bases. Germline CDR1 LGHNA, CDR2 YNFKEQ. Trimming at V came to 3 bases and at J to 1 base, leaving 14 bases not matched to a gene. The CDR3 is 19 amino acids. Here the CDR3 reads CASSQQGALLAGVSYEQYF. The CDR3 DNA is TGTGCCAGCAGCCAGCAAGGGGCTTTACTAGCGGGGGTATCCTACGAGCAGTACTTC.

The sample holds a few counts of this clonotype. The rearrangement links TRBV30 to TRBJ2-5; perhaps TRBD1 as D (6 bases). The V end lost 2 bases, the J end lost 2 bases, and 12 bases lay between the germline ends. The CDR3 contains 14 residues. CDR1 GTSNPN and CDR2 SVGIG come from the germline V gene (reference sequence). This CDR3 is CAWSRKGGQETQYF. The CDR3 bases are TGTGCCTGGAGTCGAAAAGGGGGACAAGAGACCCAGTACTTC.

The J gene is TRBJ1-6, the V gene TRBV4-3, with 7 bases fitting TRBD1. The CDR3 is 15 amino acids. Germline V lookup: CDR1 LGHNA, CDR2 YSLEER. The V gene end was trimmed by 4 bases and the J gene end by 12 bases; junction bases not matched to a gene: 12. This chain's CDR3 is CASSPQTGTVIPLHF. The CDR3 DNA reads as TGCGCCAGCAGCCCACAGACAGGGACCGTGATACCCCTCCACTTT.

This clonotype was picked up a small number of times. The rearrangement links TRBV7-2 to TRBJ2-5, with D perhaps TRBD1 or TRBD2 (5 bases each). Trimming cost V 5 bases and J 5 bases, with 24 bases left between them. The CDR3 consists of 17 residues. Germline lookup yields CDR1 SGHTA and CDR2 FQGNSA. The CDR3 sequence: CASSHPNLGRPGETQYF. CDR3 nucleotides: TGTGCCAGCAGCCACCCAAACCTGGGACGGCCTGGGGAGACCCAGTACTTC.

This chain connects TRBV29-1 to TRBJ2-7, with 10 bases that match TRBD1. The CDR3 covers 15 residues. From germline, CDR1 is SQVTM and CDR2 ANQGSEA. The junction had 6 bases not matched to a gene; V was cut back by 0 bases and J by 4 bases. CDR3 region: CSVEDLTGGGYEQYF. The CDR3 DNA is TGCAGCGTTGAAGACCTGACAGGGGGCGGTTACGAGCAGTACTTC.

The chain combines TRBV20-1 with TRBJ2-6; 7 nucleotides match TRBD2. With V trimmed by 3 bases and J by 2 bases, 13 bases remained unmatched. Germline values: CDR1 DFQATT, CDR2 SNEGSKA (reference sequence). The CDR3 loop spans 18 amino acids. The CDR3 DNA sequence: TGCAGTGCTAGGGCGACGGGGGGAGGAAGTACTGGGGCCAACGTCCTGACTTTC. This codes for CSARATGGGSTGANVLTF.

The sample holds a few counts of this clonotype. V gene TRBV30 combines with J gene TRBJ2-2; D ambiguous. From germline, CDR1 is GTSNPN and CDR2 SVGIG (reference sequence). V shed 3 bases and J shed 5 bases, with 10 bases lying between them. The CDR3 is 13 amino acids. The CDR3 region has the DNA TGTGCCTGGAGAGGTCTTCCAACCGGGGAGCTGTTTTTT. Translated, it gives CAWRGLPTGELFF. Full variable domain (missing parts from reference TRBV30 and TRBJ2-2): SQTIHQWPATLVQPVGSPLSLECTVEGTSNPNLYWYRQAAGRGLQLLFYSVGIGQISSEVPQNLSASRPQDRQFILSSKKLLLSDSGFYLCAWRGLPTGELFFGEGSRLTVL.

The V gene is TRBV5-6, the J gene TRBJ2-7, with D possibly matching TRBD2 (7 bases). Trimming left V 0 bases short and J 3 bases short, with 10 bases between. The CDR3 has 14 amino acids. Germline CDR1 is SGHDT and CDR2 is YYEEEE. The CDR3 spells CASSLGGGDYEQYF. The DNA for the CDR3 is TGTGCCAGCAGCTTGGGCGGGGGCGACTACGAGCAGTACTTC.

This clonotype was detected ten times or more. The chain is built from TRBV10-3 and TRBJ2-2; the D gene is possibly TRBD1 (5 bases). The CDR3 sequence is 17 residues long. Germline V gene sequence: CDR1 ENHRY, CDR2 SYGVKD. V was cut by 1 base and J by 4 bases, with 16 bases left in between. This CDR3 reads CAISELSGRAGTGELFF. CDR3 bases: TGTGCCATCAGTGAGTTGTCGGGCAGGGCTGGCACCGGGGAGCTGTTTTTT.